This T cell receptor beta chain stems from a study of T-cell reconstitution after alpha-beta-depleted transplantation in children. The V gene's germline CDR1 is SGHRS and CDR2 YFSETQ. The CDR3 extends over 14 amino acids. Trimming cost V 0 bases and J 2 bases, with 9 bases left between them. Unique molecular identifiers were incorporated when the TCRbeta library was constructed. TCRdb processed the PCR reads anew with MiXCR; each CDR3 protein has one entry. The profile covers fewer than 550,000 distinct CDR3 sequences, with roughly 10% appearing a single time and about 2.1% taken by the ten largest. The study's findings and limits: Surviving recipient T cells and thymic progenitors produced the high day-60 TCRbeta diversity seen in some patients. A year had passed since transplant, and T-cell counts and diversity by then came mostly from newly produced T cells. There were reportedly several hundred expanded graft clones from which alpha-beta T cells came about two months after transplant.

This clonotype has ten or more counts. What it binds is not known. The sequencing here drew on PBMCs, taken before TCRalphabeta/CD19-depleted stem cell transplant. The TCR was taken from a child between 2 and 9 years old with inherited bone marrow failure, due to receive a stem cell transplant. This rearrangement joins TRBV5-1 to TRBJ2-7; D is unclear. The CDR3 DNA sequence: TGCGCCAGCAGCTTGGCCTCGGCAGCCTACGAGCAGTACTTC. Translated: CASSLASAAYEQYF.